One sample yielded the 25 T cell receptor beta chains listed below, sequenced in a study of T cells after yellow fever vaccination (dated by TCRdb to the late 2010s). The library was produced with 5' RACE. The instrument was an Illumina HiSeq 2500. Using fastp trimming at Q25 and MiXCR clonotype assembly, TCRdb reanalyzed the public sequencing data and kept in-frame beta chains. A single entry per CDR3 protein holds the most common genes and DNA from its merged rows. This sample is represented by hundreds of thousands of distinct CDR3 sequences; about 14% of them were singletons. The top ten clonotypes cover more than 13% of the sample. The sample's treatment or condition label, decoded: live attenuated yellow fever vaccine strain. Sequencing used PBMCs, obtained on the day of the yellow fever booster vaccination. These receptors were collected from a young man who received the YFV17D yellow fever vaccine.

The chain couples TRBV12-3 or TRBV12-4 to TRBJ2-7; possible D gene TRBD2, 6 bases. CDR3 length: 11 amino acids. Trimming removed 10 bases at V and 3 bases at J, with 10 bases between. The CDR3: CATGRGYEQYF. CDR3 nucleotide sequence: TGTGCCACCGGGAGAGGCTACGAGCAGTACTTC.

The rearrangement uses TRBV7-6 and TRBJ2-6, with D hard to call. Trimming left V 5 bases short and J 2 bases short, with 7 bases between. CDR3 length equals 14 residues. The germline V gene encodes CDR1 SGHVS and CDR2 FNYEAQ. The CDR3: CASSVQPGANVLTF. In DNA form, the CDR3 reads TGTGCCAGCAGCGTCCAACCTGGGGCCAACGTCCTGACTTTC.

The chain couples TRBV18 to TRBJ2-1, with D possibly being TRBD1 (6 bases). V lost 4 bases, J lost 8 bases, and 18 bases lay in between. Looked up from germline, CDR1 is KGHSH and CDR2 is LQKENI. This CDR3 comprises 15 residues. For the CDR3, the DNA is TGTGCCAGCTCACTCGGGACAACCAGTCTGGATGAGCAGTTCTTC. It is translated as CASSLGTTSLDEQFF.

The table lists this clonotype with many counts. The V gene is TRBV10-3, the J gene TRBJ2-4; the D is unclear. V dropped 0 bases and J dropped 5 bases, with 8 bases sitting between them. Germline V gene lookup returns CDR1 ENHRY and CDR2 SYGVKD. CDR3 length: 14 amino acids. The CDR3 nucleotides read TGTGCCATCAGTGAGTCGAACTGGGAAAACATTCAGTACTTC. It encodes CAISESNWENIQYF.

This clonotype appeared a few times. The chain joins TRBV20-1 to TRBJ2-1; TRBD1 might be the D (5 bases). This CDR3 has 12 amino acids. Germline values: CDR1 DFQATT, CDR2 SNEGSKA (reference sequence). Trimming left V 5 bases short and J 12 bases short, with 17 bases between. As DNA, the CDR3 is TGCAGTGCTCGCAGACAGTCACTTGGGCAGTTCTTC. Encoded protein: CSARRQSLGQFF.

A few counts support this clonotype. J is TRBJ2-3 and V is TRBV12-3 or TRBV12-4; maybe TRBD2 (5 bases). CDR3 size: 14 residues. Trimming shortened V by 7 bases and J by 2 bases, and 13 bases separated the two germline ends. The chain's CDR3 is CASTPTSYTDTQYF. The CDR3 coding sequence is TGTGCCAGCACTCCCACTAGTTACACAGATACGCAGTATTTT.

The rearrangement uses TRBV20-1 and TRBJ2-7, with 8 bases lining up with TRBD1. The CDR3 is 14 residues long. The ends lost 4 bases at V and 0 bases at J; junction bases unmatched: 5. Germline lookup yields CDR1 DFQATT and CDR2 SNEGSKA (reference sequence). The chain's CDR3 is CSAKDRGHSYEQYF. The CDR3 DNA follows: TGCAGTGCTAAAGACAGGGGTCACTCCTACGAGCAGTACTTC.

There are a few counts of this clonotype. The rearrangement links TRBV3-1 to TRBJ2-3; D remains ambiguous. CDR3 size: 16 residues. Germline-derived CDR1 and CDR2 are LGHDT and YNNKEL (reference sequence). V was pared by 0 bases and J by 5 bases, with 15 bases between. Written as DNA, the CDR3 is TGTGCCAGCAGCCAAGACTTGACCCTAGGGTTAGATACGCAGTATTTT. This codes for CASSQDLTLGLDTQYF.

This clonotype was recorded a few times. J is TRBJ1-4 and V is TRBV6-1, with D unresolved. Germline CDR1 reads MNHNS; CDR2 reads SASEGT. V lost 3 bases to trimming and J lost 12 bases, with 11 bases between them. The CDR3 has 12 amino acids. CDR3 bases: TGTGCCAGCAGTGAGGTGGGGTTTGAACTGTTTTTT. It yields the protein CASSEVGFELFF.

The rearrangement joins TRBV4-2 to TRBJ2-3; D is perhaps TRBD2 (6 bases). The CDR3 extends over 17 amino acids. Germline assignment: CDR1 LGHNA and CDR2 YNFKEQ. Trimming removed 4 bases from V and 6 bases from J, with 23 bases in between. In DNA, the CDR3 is TGTGCCAGCAGCCCAATTCTTGGCGGGACCTCTTCGGATACGCAGTATTTT. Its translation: CASSPILGGTSSDTQYF.

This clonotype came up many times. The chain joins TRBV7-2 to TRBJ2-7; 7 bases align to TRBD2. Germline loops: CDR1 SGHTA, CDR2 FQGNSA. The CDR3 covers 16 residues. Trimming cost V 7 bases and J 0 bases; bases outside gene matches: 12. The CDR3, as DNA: TGTGCCAGCACCACCCGATCGGCGGGGGTCTCCTACGAGCAGTACTTC. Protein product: CASTTRSAGVSYEQYF.

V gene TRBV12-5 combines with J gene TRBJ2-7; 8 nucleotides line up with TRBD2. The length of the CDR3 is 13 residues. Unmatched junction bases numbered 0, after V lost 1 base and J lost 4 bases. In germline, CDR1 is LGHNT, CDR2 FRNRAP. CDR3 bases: TGTGCTAGTGGTTTGGGACTAGCGTACGAGCAGTACTTC. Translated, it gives CASGLGLAYEQYF.

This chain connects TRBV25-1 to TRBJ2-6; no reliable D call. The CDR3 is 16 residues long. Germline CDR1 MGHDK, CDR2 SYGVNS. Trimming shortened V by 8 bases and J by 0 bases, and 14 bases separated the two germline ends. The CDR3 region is CASSKGRHSGANVLTF. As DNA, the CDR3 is TGTGCCAGCTCTAAGGGAAGACACTCTGGGGCCAACGTCCTGACTTTC.

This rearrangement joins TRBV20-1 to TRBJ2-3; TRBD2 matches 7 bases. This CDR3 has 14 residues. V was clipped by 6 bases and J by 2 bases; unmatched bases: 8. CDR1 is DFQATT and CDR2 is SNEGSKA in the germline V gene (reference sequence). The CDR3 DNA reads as TGCAGTGCAGGCAGCGGGACTACCACAGATACGCAGTATTTT. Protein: CSAGSGTTTDTQYF.

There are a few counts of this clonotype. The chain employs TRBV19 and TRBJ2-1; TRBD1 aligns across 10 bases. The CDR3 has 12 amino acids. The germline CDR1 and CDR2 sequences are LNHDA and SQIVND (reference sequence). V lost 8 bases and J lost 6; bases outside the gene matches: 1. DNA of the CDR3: TGTGCCAGTGGGACAGGGGCCAATGAGCAGTTCTTC. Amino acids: CASGTGANEQFF.

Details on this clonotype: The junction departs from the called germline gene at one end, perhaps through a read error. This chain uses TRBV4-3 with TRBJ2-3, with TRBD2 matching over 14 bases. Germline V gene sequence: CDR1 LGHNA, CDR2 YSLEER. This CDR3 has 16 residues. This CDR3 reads CTSSSGLAGAIDTQYF. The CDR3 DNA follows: TGCACCAGCAGCTCGGGACTAGCGGGAGCGATAGATACGCAGTATTTT.

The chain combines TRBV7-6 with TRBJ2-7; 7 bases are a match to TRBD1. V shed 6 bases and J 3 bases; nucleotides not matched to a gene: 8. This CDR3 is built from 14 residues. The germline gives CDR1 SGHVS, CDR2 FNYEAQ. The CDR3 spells CASSFGTADYEQYF. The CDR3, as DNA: TGTGCCAGCAGTTTCGGGACAGCAGACTACGAGCAGTACTTC.

The CDR3 loop is CASSLGDVGQFF. CDR3 coding DNA: TGTGCCAGCAGCTTAGGGGATGTGGGGCAGTTCTTC. The chain recombines TRBV7-9 with TRBJ2-1; D unresolved. This CDR3 region has 12 residues. Deletions cut 1 base from V and 12 bases from J, with 10 bases between. The germline V gene has CDR1 SEHNR and CDR2 FQNEAQ (reference sequence).

The CDR3 region is CASSLAVAGGPAGELFF. The CDR3 DNA sequence: TGTGCCAGCAGCTTAGCGGTAGCGGGAGGGCCGGCCGGGGAGCTGTTTTTT. V gene TRBV7-8 combines with J gene TRBJ2-2, with 11 bases fitting TRBD2. The CDR3 has 17 amino acids. Germline CDR1 SGHVS, CDR2 FQNEAQ. Germline trimming cut 0 bases from V and 6 bases from J; bases unmatched to any gene: 6.

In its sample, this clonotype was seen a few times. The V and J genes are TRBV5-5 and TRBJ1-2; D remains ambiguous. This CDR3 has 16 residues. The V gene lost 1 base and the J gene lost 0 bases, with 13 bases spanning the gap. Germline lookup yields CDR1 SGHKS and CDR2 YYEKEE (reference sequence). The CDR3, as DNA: TGTGCCAGCAGCTTGCGAGGAACCCCGGCTAACTATGGCTACACCTTC. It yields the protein CASSLRGTPANYGYTF.

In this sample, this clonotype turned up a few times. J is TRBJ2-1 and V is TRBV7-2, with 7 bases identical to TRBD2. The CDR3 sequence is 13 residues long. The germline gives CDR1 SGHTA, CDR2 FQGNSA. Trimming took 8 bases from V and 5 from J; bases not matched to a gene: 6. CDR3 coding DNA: TGTGCCAGCGGCAGGACTAGACACAATGAGCAGTTCTTC. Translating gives CASGRTRHNEQFF.

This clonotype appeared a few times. The CDR3 coding sequence is TGTGCCAGCAGCTCCCTCAGTGGGGGTAGGGAGGGGACCCAGTACTTC. Protein sequence: CASSSLSGGREGTQYF. This chain joins TRBV11-2 and TRBJ2-5; TRBD2 matches at 7 bases. The V gene's germline CDR1 is SGHAT and CDR2 FQNNGV. Trimming removed 4 bases from V and 7 bases from J; junction bases left unmatched: 15. The CDR3 has 16 amino acids.

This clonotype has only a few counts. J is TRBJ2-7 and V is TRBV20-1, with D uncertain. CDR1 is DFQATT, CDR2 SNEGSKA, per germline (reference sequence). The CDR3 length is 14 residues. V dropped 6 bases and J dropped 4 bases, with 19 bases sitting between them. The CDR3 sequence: CSATGPVSFYEQYF. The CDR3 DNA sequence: TGCAGTGCAACCGGGCCAGTCTCTTTTTACGAGCAGTACTTC.

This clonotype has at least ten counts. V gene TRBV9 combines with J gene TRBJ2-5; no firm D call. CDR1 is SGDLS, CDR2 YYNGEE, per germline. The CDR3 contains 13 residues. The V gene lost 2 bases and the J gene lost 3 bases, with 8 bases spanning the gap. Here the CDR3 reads CASSVSPEETQYF. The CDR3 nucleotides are TGTGCCAGCAGCGTGAGCCCCGAAGAGACCCAGTACTTC.

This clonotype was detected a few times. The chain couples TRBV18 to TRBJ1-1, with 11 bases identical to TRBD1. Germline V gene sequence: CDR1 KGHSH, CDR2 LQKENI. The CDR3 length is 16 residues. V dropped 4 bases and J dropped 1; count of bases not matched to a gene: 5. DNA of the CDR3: TGTGCCAGCTCACTTGGACAGGGGGCTGAGAACACTGAAGCTTTCTTT. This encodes CASSLGQGAENTEAFF.